A single sample is the source of the 2 T cell receptor beta chains below, sequenced in a study of T cell repertoires in cytomegalovirus infection. Their specific antigens are unknown. TCRdb ran MiXCR on the reads and lists one entry per CDR3 protein. This table has approximately 1,000,000 distinct CDR3 sequences, approximately 31% appearing once. This specimen was cultured CD8+ T cells from PBMCs, taken from culture after CMV antigen stimulation. Receptors originate from a human donor in good health (CMV status not recorded). Some clones in this sample may be carry-over from other donors' samples.

The genes are TRBV20-1 and TRBJ1-2, with D unclear. Germline V gene lookup returns CDR1 DFQATT and CDR2 SNEGSKA (reference sequence). The CDR3 totals 11 residues. V dropped 2 bases and J dropped 5 bases, with 6 bases sitting between them. The CDR3 sequence: CSARREYGYTF. The CDR3, as DNA: TGCAGTGCTAGACGAGAGTATGGCTACACCTTC.

This chain uses TRBV12-3 or TRBV12-4 with TRBJ1-4, with 11 bases matching TRBD1. The CDR3 is 15 amino acids. Trimming at V came to 5 bases and at J to 7 bases, leaving 6 bases not matched to a gene. The CDR3 sequence is CASSLRTGGLEKLFF. The CDR3 DNA sequence: TGTGCCAGCAGTCTTCGGACAGGGGGCCTTGAAAAACTGTTTTTT.